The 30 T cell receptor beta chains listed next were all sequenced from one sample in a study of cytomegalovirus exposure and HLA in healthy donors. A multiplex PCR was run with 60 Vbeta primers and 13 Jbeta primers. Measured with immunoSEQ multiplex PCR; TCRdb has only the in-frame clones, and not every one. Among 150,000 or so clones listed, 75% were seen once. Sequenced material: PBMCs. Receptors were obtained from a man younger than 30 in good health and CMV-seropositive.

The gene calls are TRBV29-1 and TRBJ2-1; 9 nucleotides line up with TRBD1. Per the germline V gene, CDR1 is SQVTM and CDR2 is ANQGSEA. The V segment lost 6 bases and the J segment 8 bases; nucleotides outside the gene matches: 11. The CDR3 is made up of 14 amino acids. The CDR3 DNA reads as TGCAGCGTGGAAATTAACACAGGGGGCGATGAGCAGTTCTTC. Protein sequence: CSVEINTGGDEQFF.

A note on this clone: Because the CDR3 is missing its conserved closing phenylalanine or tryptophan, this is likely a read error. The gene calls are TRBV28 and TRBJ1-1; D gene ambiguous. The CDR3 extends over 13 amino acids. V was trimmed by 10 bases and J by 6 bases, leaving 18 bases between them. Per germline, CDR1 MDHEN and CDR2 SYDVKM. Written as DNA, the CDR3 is TGTGCCATCATTAAAAGAGGGTTTTCTGAAGCTTTCTCT. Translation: CAIIKRGFSEAFS.

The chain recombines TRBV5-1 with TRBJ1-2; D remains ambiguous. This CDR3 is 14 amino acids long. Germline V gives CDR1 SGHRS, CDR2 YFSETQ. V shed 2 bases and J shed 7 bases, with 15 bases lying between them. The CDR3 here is CASSLSVGSPGYTF. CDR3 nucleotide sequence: TGCGCCAGCAGCTTATCCGTCGGGAGTCCTGGCTACACCTTC.

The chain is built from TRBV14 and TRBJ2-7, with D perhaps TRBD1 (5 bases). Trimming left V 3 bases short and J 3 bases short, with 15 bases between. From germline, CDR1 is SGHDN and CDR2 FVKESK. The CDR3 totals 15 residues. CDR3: CASSQFSRGYYEQYF. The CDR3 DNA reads TGTGCCAGCAGCCAGTTTTCAAGGGGATACTACGAGCAGTACTTC.

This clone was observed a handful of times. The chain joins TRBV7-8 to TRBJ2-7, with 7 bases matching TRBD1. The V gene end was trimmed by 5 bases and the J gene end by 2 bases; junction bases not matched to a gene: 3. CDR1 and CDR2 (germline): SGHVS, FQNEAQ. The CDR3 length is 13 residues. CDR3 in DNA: TGTGCCAGCAGCAGGGACAGAGCCTACGAGCAGTACTTC. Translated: CASSRDRAYEQYF.

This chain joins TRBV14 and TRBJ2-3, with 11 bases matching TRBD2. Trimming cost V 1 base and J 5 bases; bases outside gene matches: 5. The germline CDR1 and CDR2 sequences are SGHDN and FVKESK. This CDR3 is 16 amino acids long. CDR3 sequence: CASSQVRLAGKDTQYF. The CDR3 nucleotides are TGTGCCAGCAGCCAAGTGAGACTAGCGGGAAAAGATACGCAGTATTTT. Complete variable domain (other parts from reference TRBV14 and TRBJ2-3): EAGVTQFPSHSVIEKGQTVTLRCDPISGHDNLYWYRRVMGKEIKFLLHFVKESKQDESGMPNNRFLAERTGGTYSTLKVQPAELEDSGVYFCASSQVRLAGKDTQYFGPGTRLTVL.

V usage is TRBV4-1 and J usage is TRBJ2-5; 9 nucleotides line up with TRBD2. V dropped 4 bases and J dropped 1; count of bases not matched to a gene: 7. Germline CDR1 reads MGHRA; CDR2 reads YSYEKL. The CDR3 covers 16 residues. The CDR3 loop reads CASSPTGREGQETQYF. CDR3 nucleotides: TGCGCCAGCAGCCCCACCGGGCGGGAGGGCCAAGAGACCCAGTACTTC.

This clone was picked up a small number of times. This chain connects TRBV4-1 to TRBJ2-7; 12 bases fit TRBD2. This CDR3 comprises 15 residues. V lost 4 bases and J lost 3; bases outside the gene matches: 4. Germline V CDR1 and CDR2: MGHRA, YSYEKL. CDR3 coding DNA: TGCGCCAGCAGCCTCGGGACTAGCGGGTTCTACGAGCAGTACTTC. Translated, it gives CASSLGTSGFYEQYF.

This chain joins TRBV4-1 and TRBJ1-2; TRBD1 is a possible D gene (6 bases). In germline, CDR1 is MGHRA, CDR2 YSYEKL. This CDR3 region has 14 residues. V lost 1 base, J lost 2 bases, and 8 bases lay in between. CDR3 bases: TGCGCCAGCAGCCAAGGCACAGGGAACTATGGCTACACCTTC. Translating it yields CASSQGTGNYGYTF.

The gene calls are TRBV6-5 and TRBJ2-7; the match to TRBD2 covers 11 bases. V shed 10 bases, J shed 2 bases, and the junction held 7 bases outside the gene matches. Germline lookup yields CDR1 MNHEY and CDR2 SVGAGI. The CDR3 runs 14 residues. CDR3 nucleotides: TGTGCCACCTCAATAGCGGGAGGGACCTACGAGCAGTACTTC. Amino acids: CATSIAGGTYEQYF.

CDR3 nucleotides: TGTGCCAGCAGTTACGGCGCAGGGAGGGACACTGAAGCTTTCTTT. It encodes CASSYGAGRDTEAFF. This sequence joins TRBV6-5 and TRBJ1-1, with D possibly matching TRBD1 (5 bases). The CDR3 covers 15 residues. V lost 2 bases and J 3 bases, leaving 13 bases between the germline ends. Germline CDR1 MNHEY, CDR2 SVGAGI.

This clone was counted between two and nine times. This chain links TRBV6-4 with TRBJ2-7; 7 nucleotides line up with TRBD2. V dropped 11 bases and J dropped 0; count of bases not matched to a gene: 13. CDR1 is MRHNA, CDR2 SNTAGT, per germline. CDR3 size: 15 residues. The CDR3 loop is CAPPRTSESSYEQYF. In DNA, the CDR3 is TGTGCCCCGCCGAGAACTAGCGAGAGCTCCTACGAGCAGTACTTC.

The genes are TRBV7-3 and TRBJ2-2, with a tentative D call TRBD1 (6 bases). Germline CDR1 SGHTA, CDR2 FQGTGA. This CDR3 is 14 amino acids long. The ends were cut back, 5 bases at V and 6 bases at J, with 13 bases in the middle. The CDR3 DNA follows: TGTGCCAGCAGCCTGGACAGAGGGGCCGGGGAGCTGTTTTTT. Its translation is CASSLDRGAGELFF.

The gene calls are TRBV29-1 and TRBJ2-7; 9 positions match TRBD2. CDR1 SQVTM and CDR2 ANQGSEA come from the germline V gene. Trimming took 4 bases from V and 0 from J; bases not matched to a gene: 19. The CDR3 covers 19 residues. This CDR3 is CSVALSPGLAGVGSYEQYF. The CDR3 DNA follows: TGCAGCGTTGCCCTCTCACCGGGGTTAGCGGGAGTCGGCTCCTACGAGCAGTACTTC.

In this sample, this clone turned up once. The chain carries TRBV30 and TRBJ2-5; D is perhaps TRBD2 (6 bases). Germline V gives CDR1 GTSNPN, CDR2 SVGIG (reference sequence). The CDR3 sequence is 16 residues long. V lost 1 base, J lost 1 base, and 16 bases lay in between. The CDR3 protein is CAWSEWGSGLQETQYF. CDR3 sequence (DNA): TGTGCCTGGAGTGAGTGGGGTAGCGGCCTCCAAGAGACCCAGTACTTC.

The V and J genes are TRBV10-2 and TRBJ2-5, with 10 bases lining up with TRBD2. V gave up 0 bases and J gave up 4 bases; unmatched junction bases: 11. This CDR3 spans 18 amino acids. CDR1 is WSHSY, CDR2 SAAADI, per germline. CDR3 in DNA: TGCGCCAGCAGTGAGTCTAATCTGGGACTAGCGAGGGGAGAGACCCAGTACTTC. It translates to CASSESNLGLARGETQYF.

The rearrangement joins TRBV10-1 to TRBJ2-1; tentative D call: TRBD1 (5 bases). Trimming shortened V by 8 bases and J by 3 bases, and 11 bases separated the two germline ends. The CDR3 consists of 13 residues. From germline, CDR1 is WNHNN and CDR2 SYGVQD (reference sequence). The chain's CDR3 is CASGQGNYNEQFF. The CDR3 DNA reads TGCGCCAGCGGGCAGGGAAACTACAATGAGCAGTTCTTC.

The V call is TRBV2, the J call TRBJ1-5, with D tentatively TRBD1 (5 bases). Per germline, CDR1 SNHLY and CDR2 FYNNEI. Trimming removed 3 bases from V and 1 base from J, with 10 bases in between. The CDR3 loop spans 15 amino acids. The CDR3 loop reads CASSDAQGSNQPQHF. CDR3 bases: TGTGCCAGCAGTGATGCTCAGGGAAGCAATCAGCCCCAGCATTTT.

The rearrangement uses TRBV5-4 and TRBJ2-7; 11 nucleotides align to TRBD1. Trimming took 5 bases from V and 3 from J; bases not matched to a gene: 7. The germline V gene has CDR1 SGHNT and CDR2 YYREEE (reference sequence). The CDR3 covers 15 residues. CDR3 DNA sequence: TGTGCCAGCAGACCGGGGGGGACAGGGGGCTACGAGCAGTACTTC. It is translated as CASRPGGTGGYEQYF.

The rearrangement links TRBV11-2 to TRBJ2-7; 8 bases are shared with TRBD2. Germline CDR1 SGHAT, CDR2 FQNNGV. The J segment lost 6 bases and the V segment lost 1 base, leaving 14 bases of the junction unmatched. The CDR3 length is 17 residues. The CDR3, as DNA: TGTGCCAGCAGCTTAGTGGTTCCACTAGCGGCCTTGGTCGAGCAGTACTTC. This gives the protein CASSLVVPLAALVEQYF.

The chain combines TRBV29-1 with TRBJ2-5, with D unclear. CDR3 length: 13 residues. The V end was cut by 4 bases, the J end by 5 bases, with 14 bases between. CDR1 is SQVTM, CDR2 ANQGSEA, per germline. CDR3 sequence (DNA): TGCAGCGTTGTTGCAGGTCCTCGTGAGACCCAGTACTTC. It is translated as CSVVAGPRETQYF.

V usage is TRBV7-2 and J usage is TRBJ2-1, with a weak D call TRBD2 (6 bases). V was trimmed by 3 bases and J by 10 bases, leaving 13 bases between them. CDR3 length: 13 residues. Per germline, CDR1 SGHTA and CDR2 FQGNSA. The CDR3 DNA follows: TGTGCCAGCAGCTTCAGACTAGTTAGAGAGCAGTTCTTC. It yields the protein CASSFRLVREQFF.

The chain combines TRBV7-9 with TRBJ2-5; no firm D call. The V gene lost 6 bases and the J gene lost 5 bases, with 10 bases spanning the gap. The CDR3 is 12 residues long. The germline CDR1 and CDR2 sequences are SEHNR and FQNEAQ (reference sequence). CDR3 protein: CASRISSETQYF. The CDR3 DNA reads TGTGCCAGCAGAATCTCGTCGGAGACCCAGTACTTC. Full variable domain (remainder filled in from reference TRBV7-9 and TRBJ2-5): DTGVSQNPRHKITKRGQNVTFRCDPISEHNRLYWYRQTLGQGPEFLTYFQNEAQLEKSRLLSDRFSAERPKGSFSTLEIQRTEQGDSAMYLCASRISSETQYFGPGTRLLVL.

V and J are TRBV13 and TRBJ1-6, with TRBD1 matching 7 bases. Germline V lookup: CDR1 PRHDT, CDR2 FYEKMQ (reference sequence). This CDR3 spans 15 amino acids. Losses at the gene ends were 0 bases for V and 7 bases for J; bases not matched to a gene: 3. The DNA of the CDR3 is TGTGCCAGCAGCTTAGGTGGCAGGGGGAATTCACCCCTCCACTTT. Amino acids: CASSLGGRGNSPLHF.

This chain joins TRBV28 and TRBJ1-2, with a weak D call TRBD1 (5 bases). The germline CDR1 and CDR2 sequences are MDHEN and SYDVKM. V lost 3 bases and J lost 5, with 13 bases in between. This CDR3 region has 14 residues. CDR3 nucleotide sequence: TGTGCCAGCAGTTTTGCTCAGGGTTCTTATGGCTACACCTTC. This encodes CASSFAQGSYGYTF.

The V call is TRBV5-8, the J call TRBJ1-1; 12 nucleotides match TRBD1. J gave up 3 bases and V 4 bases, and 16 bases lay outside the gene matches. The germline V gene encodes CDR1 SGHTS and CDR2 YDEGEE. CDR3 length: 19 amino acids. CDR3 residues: CASSIFTGTGGRWDTEAFF. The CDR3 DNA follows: TGTGCCAGCAGCATCTTTACCGGGACAGGGGGCAGGTGGGACACTGAAGCTTTCTTT.

Written as DNA, the CDR3 is TGTGCCAATCAGGAGACCCAGTACTTC. Encoded protein: CANQETQYF. The chain employs TRBV28 and TRBJ2-5; D gene unclear. This CDR3 is 9 amino acids long. Germline CDR1 MDHEN, CDR2 SYDVKM. V lost 10 bases, J lost 5 bases, and 5 bases lay in between.

CDR3 residues: CASSLVGAKAREQYF. In nucleotides, the CDR3 is TGCGCCAGCAGTCTGGTGGGGGCGAAAGCTCGCGAGCAGTACTTC. The chain carries TRBV5-1 and TRBJ2-7; weak D call: TRBD1 (6 bases). The CDR3 extends over 15 amino acids. The V end lost 5 bases, the J end lost 6 bases, and 21 bases lay between the germline ends. Germline CDR1 SGHRS, CDR2 YFSETQ.

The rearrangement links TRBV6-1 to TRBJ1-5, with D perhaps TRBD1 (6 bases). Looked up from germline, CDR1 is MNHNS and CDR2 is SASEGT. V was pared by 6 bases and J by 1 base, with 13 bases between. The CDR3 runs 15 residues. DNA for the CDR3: TGTGCCAGCAGCGAACTCAGGGGAAGCAATCAGCCCCAGCATTTT. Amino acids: CASSELRGSNQPQHF.

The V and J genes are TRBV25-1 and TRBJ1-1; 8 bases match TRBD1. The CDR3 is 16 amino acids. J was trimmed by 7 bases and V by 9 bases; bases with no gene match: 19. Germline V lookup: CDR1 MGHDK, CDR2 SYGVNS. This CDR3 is CARSPPKENRGYEAFF. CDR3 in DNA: TGTGCCAGAAGCCCTCCTAAGGAGAACAGGGGGTATGAAGCTTTCTTT. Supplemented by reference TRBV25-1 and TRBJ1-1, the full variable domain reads EADIYQTPRYLVIGTGKKITLECSQTMGHDKMYWYQQDPGMELHLIHYSYGVNSTEKGDLSSESTVSRIRTEHFPLTLESARPSHTSQYLCARSPPKENRGYEAFFGQGTRLTVV.